This TCR beta chain was recorded in a study of blood T cell repertoires in COVID-19. Participants spanned ages about 18 to 90 years and resided in over 20 US areas. The assay was immunoSEQ multiplex PCR, and TCRdb's table has in-frame clones only and misses some. This table holds about 400,000 clones, 88% found once. This clone has just a few counts. The CDR3 contains 18 residues. J lost 3 bases, V lost 3 bases, and 11 bases had no gene match. The germline V gene has CDR1 SGHTA and CDR2 FQGNSA. The chain joins TRBV7-2 to TRBJ2-1; TRBD2 aligns across 10 bases. The source material was PBMCs or T cells enriched from blood (not recorded which). The sequence was obtained from a woman aged 40-49 years with acute COVID-19. The CDR3 reads CASSLRAGGLARYNEQFF. CDR3 DNA: TGTGCCAGCAGCTTGAGAGCAGGGGGACTAGCGCGCTACAATGAGCAGTTCTTC.